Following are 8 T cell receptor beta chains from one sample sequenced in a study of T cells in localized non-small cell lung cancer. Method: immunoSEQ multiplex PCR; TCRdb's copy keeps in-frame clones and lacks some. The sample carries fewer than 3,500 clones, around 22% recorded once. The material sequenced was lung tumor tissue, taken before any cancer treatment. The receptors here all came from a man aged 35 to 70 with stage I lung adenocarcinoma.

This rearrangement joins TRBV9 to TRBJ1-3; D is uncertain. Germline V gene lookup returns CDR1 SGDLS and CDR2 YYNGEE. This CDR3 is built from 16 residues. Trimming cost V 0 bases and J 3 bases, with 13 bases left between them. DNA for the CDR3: TGTGCCAGCAGCGTAGAACAGCCGACACGTGGAAACACCATATATTTT. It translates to CASSVEQPTRGNTIYF.

CDR3 DNA sequence: TGTGCCAGCAGCTTCCGGGACTCGTCCTACGAGCAGTACTTC. Protein product: CASSFRDSSYEQYF. The V gene is TRBV11-3, the J gene TRBJ2-7, with TRBD2 as a possible D gene (6 bases). Germline V gene lookup returns CDR1 SGHNT and CDR2 YENEEA. The length of the CDR3 is 14 residues. V gave up 3 bases and J gave up 1 base, with 10 bases separating them.

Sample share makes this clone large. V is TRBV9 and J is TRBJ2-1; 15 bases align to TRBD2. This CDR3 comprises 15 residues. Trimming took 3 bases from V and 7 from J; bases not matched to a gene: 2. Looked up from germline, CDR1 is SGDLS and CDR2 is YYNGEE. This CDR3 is CASSEGTSGRNEQFF. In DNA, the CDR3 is TGTGCCAGCAGCGAGGGGACTAGCGGGAGGAATGAGCAGTTCTTC.

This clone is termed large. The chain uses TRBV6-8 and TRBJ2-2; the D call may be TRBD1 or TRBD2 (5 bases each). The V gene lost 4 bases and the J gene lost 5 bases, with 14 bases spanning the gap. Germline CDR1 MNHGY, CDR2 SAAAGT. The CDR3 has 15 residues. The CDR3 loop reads CASSSLQGETGELFF. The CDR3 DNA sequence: TGTGCCAGCAGTTCCCTCCAAGGGGAGACCGGGGAGCTGTTTTTT.

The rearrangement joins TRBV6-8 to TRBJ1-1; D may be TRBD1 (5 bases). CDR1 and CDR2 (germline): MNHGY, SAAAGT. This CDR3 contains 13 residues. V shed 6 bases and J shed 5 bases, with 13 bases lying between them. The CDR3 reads CASRPRVYTEAFF. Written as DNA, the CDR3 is TGTGCCAGCAGGCCCAGGGTTTATACTGAAGCTTTCTTT.

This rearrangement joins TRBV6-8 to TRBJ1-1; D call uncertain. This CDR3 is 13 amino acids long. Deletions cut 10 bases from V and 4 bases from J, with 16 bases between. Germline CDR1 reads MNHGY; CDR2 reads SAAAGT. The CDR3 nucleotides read TGTGCCATCAGGAATGACAAGGTCACTGAAGCTTTCTTT. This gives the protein CAIRNDKVTEAFF.

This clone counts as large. The CDR3 nucleotides are TGCGCCAGCAGCGCCTACAGGGAGGGGGATGCCAAAAACATTCAGTACTTC. Translation gives CASSAYREGDAKNIQYF. V and J are TRBV5-1 and TRBJ2-4; TRBD2 is a possible D gene (7 bases). Trimming took off 4 bases at V and 1 base at J, with 18 bases between the two ends. The CDR3 is made up of 17 amino acids. Germline CDR1 is SGHRS and CDR2 is YFSETQ.

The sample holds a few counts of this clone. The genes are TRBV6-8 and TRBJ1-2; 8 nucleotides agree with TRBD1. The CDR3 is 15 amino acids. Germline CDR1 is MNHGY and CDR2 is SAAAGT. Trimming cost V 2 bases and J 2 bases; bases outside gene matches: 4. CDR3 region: CASSYGQGANYGYTF. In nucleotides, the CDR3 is TGTGCCAGCAGTTACGGGCAGGGGGCAAACTATGGCTACACCTTC.